These 10 T cell receptor beta chains came from one sample sequenced in a study of T cells in Graves' hyperthyroidism and ophthalmopathy. The source material, RNA transcripts, was used to amplify TCR beta CDR3 regions. The study used the HTBI primer set for a first-round RT-PCR of the TCR CDR3. TCRdb re-called the multiplex PCR reads through MiXCR, storing one row per CDR3 protein. The repertoire holds under 250,000 distinct CDR3 sequences, with around a sixth as singletons. Sequenced sample: blood. These receptors were taken from a woman aged 45-65 years with Graves' hyperthyroidism.

At least ten counts were recorded for this clonotype. The CDR3 loop is CASSVGSLNTEAFF. The DNA for the CDR3 is TGTGCCAGCAGCGTAGGGAGCCTGAACACTGAAGCTTTCTTT. J is TRBJ1-1 and V is TRBV9, with D unresolved. This CDR3 is 14 amino acids long. Trimming removed 0 bases from V and 0 bases from J, with 6 bases in between. CDR1 and CDR2 (germline): SGDLS, YYNGEE.

This chain links TRBV30 with TRBJ2-1, with TRBD2 identical over 14 bases. The germline gives CDR1 GTSNPN, CDR2 SVGIG (reference sequence). The junction had 8 bases not matched to a gene; V was cut back by 3 bases and J by 4 bases. CDR3 length: 17 residues. The DNA of the CDR3 is TGTGCCTGGAGAGCGACTAGCGGGAGGGCCGCGTACAATGAGCAGTTCTTC. Its translation is CAWRATSGRAAYNEQFF.

The J gene is TRBJ2-3, the V gene TRBV12-3 or TRBV12-4; the D gene could be TRBD1 or TRBD2 (6 bases each). Trimming pared 5 bases from V and 0 bases from J, leaving 18 bases between. CDR3 length: 17 residues. Here the CDR3 reads CASSPGVADPSTDTQYF. DNA for the CDR3: TGTGCCAGCAGTCCAGGGGTAGCGGACCCAAGCACAGATACGCAGTATTTT.

In its sample, this clonotype was seen a few times. V gene TRBV5-1 combines with J gene TRBJ2-5, with D possibly being TRBD1 or TRBD2 (6 bases each). This CDR3 has 18 amino acids. V dropped 0 bases and J dropped 5 bases, with 23 bases sitting between them. Germline loops: CDR1 SGHRS, CDR2 YFSETQ. In DNA, the CDR3 is TGCGCCAGCAGCTTGGCTCAGGGGCTGGTCGGGAGCGTCGAGACCCAGTACTTC. It is translated as CASSLAQGLVGSVETQYF.

This clonotype was observed a few times. The gene calls are TRBV2 and TRBJ2-5; perhaps TRBD2 as D (6 bases). This CDR3 spans 13 amino acids. Germline values: CDR1 SNHLY, CDR2 FYNNEI. V lost 8 bases and J lost 3, with 13 bases in between. As DNA, the CDR3 is TGTGCCAGCTTCGGACTAACGGAAGAGACCCAGTACTTC. It specifies CASFGLTEETQYF.

The rearrangement uses TRBV20-1 and TRBJ1-2; a weak D match, TRBD1 (5 bases). The CDR3 runs 12 residues. Per the germline V gene, CDR1 is DFQATT and CDR2 is SNEGSKA (reference sequence). The V end lost 3 bases, the J end lost 2 bases, and 7 bases lay between the germline ends. The CDR3 coding sequence is TGCAGTGCTAGCGCAGGGAACTATGGCTACACCTTC. This gives the protein CSASAGNYGYTF.

This clonotype was found many times. The chain has TRBV10-3 and TRBJ1-2, with 10 bases identical to TRBD1. This CDR3 is built from 15 residues. V lost 4 bases and J lost 2; bases outside the gene matches: 4. Looked up from germline, CDR1 is ENHRY and CDR2 is SYGVKD. In DNA form, the CDR3 reads TGTGCCATCAGTGGGCAGGGACAGGGGAACTATGGCTACACCTTC. Translated: CAISGQGQGNYGYTF.

This clonotype occurred many times. The chain couples TRBV12-3 or TRBV12-4 to TRBJ1-5; D is undetermined. V was trimmed by 5 bases and J by 0 bases, leaving 14 bases between them. The CDR3 totals 16 residues. For the CDR3, the DNA is TGTGCCAGCAGTCCCCTGACGGCGTATAGCAATCAGCCCCAGCATTTT. Translating gives CASSPLTAYSNQPQHF.

In its sample, this clonotype was seen many times. The J gene is TRBJ1-6, the V gene TRBV18; D call uncertain. Germline CDR1 is KGHSH and CDR2 is LQKENI. The length of the CDR3 is 14 residues. The V and J ends lost 3 bases and 6 bases respectively, with 9 bases between them. Here the CDR3 DNA reads TGTGCCAGCTCACCGACGGACCTTAATTCACCCCTCCACTTT. Encoded protein: CASSPTDLNSPLHF.

The genes are TRBV29-1 and TRBJ1-2, with 8 positions matching TRBD1. Per the germline V gene, CDR1 is SQVTM and CDR2 is ANQGSEA. This CDR3 comprises 13 residues. V gave up 3 bases and J gave up 6 bases; unmatched junction bases: 6. DNA of the CDR3: TGCAGCGTTGACACAGGGGGTTCAGATGGCTACACCTTC. Translation: CSVDTGGSDGYTF.